This TCR beta chain was captured in a study of T cell responses to AZD1222 COVID-19 vaccine. Study-wide points: Reports say nearly half of spike-specific TCRs go after unmutated variant regions. Among the donors, most were white British and more were female, and clonal diversity was possibly underestimated.

With regard to this clone: Antigen unknown.

Data came from immunoSEQ multiplex PCR; TCRdb stores just in-frame clones and leaves some out. This table has some 150,000 clones, around 85% appearing once. V lost 5 bases and J 1 base, leaving 8 bases between the germline ends. CDR3 length: 13 amino acids. Germline V gene sequence: CDR1 PRHDT, CDR2 FYEKMQ (reference sequence). The material was peripheral blood, obtained 28 days after the second dose of the MenACWY control vaccine. The TCR was taken from an adult who received the MenACWY meningococcal vaccine as a control. This rearrangement joins TRBV13 to TRBJ1-2; D is undetermined. The CDR3 DNA reads as TGTGCCAGCAGCGTTGGAAATAACTATGGCTACACCTTC. It yields the protein CASSVGNNYGYTF.